Detailed here is one T cell receptor (beta chain). These data come from a study of T cells after yellow fever vaccination. Template-switching 5'RACE yielded the TCR cDNA; a universal primer site and UMIs were added in the process. TCRdb redid the calling of the 5' RACE reads with MiXCR, one entry per CDR3 protein. Counted here are about 260,000 distinct CDR3 sequences, 10% to 15% occurring once; the ten biggest clones make up less than 0.55%. CDR3 length equals 16 residues. CDR1 and CDR2 from the germline V gene are LGHDT and YNNKEL (reference sequence). With 4 bases clipped from V and 1 base from J, the junction kept 7 bases outside the gene matches.

This sample comprised CD4+ T cells sorted from PBMCs, obtained 45 days after the yellow fever booster vaccination. The sequence came from a man aged 30 to 45 who received the YFV17D yellow fever vaccine. The chain recombines TRBV3-1 with TRBJ1-1, with 9 bases that match TRBD1. The CDR3 spells CASSLQQGASNTEAFF. CDR3 in DNA: TGTGCCAGCAGCCTACAACAGGGGGCCTCGAACACTGAAGCTTTCTTT. Looking up the rest from reference TRBV3-1 and TRBJ1-1 gives the full variable domain: DTAVSQTPKYLVTQMGNDKSIKCEQNLGHDTMYWYKQDSKKFLKIMFSYNNKELIINETVPNRFSPKSPDKAHLNLHINSLELGDSAVYFCASSLQQGASNTEAFFGQGTRLTVV.